This TCR beta chain was recorded in a study of T cell responses to AZD1222 COVID-19 vaccine (dated by TCRdb to the early 2020s). For the study in its entirety: AZD1222 recipients whose second dose came at about 4 weeks and those whose second dose came at about 12 weeks were combined into one group, since spike-specific TCR depth and breadth did not differ between the two schedules. TCR sequencing covered some 250 trial participants: 207 given two doses of AZD1222 and around 25 given two doses of MenACWY control vaccine. Enrollment into the trials was organized by age into subgroups of 18-55, 56-69 and 70-plus years, and those subgroups contained approximately 160, 26 and 62 TCR-sequenced participants, respectively. Findings and caveats that apply to the study as a whole: After two AZD1222 doses, spike-specific TCR breadth and depth were significantly higher than at day 0 and than in MenACWY recipients. In the small 56-69-year group, the increase in depth fell short of significance, most likely because of low power. Because no day 14 peak-response samples were available, repertoires were characterized only after the peak T cell response. Most participants were white British and females outnumbered males, and the authors suggested that clonal diversity may have been underestimated. Nearly half of unique spike-specific TCRs reportedly recognized epitopes outside regions mutated in the B.1.351 and B.1.1.7 variants. Vaccine-associated CD4 TCRs spanned the whole spike protein, with dominant responses in regions 160-218 and 743-854. Conclusions about previously exposed vaccinees are limited because only a handful of AZD1222 recipients were SARS-CoV-2 seropositive at baseline.

Note on this clone: Its specific antigen is unknown. Base qualities are not recorded, but no much larger clone differs from it by a single base.

The label giving this sample's time point can be read as: baseline before first vaccination. The vaccinee samples were drawn from two UK trials, COV001 and COV002, one of which was a single-blind randomized controlled phase 2/3 trial testing AZD1222 (ChAdOx1 nCoV-19) in healthy adults. For TCRbeta chain sequencing, PBMC samples were collected from trial participants at day 0 and at day 28 after the second dose. The CDR3 regions of human TCRbeta chains were analyzed by immunosequencing. Per the source publication's procedure: Repertoire TCRs were checked for matches against a reference library of SARS-CoV-2-specific TCRs that had been generated using the MIRA antigen-specificity platform. Breadth was defined as the fraction of unique TCRs that were SARS-CoV-2-associated. Depth was defined as the fraction of total T cells that were SARS-CoV-2-associated. Using the MIRA data, each spike-specific TCR was mapped to the spike region that the TCR reacts to and placed in a CD4 or CD8 class. Log10-transformed breadth and depth values were compared by one-way ANOVA with Sidak's multiple comparisons tests. Not all clones reach the TCRdb copy of this immuneACCESS table, which keeps in-frame sequences only. Checked studies attribute under half of the gap to unresolved V genes and leave the rest unexplained. V and J calls plus clone size are reproduced from that table; the DNA served to infer D and trimming. The table for this sample lists 95,000 to 110,000 clones; about 90% of them were counted only once. In total, the top ten clones hold approximately 22% of the sample.

The sequence was collected from an adult in good health. The specimen was peripheral blood, collected on day 0 of AZD1222 vaccination.

The nucleotides read TGTGCCAGCAGCTTAGGGAGGGATCAGCCCCAGCATTTT. This yields the protein CASSLGRDQPQHF. Recombination linked TRBV7-2 to TRBJ1-5; no D gene call is confident. The germline V gene provides CDR1 SGHTA and CDR2 FQGNSA. At the junction V is shortened by 1 base and J by 5 bases, with 6 bases in between. The CDR3, from cysteine to phenylalanine, totals 13 residues. The entry retains the CDR3 DNA only, 39 bases that are in frame from base 1.